This T cell receptor beta chain came from a study of T-cell reconstitution after alpha-beta-depleted transplantation in children. Study results and limitations: Reportedly, alpha-beta T cells present about two months post-transplant originated from several hundred expanded clones of graft origin. Newly produced T cells mostly accounted for T-cell counts and diversity one year post-transplant.

As to this clonotype: Its matching antigen is unknown.

The library targeted TCRbeta and was prepared with unique molecular identifiers. TCRdb re-derived calls from the PCR reads in MiXCR, one entry per CDR3 protein. The top ten hold less than 40% of the sample, which has around 100,000 distinct CDR3 sequences, 10% seen once. This CDR3 region has 13 residues. Germline CDR1 is ENHRY and CDR2 is SYGVKD. After removal of 6 bases from V and 7 bases from J, the junction contained 9 bases not matched to a gene. This specimen consisted of PBMCs, obtained before TCRalphabeta/CD19-depleted stem cell transplant. This clonotype was sampled from a boy younger than 10 with acute lymphoblastic leukemia, due to receive a stem cell transplant. The chain joins TRBV10-3 to TRBJ2-7; 7 bases match TRBD2. Here the CDR3 reads CAIRTGGLREQYF. The CDR3 nucleotides are TGTGCCATCAGGACGGGGGGACTAAGGGAGCAGTACTTC.